This T cell receptor (beta chain) was identified during a study of blood T cell repertoires in COVID-19. There are 15 residues in the CDR3. The V gene's germline CDR1 is MNHEY and CDR2 SVGAGI. Trimming took off 4 bases at V and 0 bases at J, with 10 bases between the two ends. The assay was immunoSEQ multiplex PCR, and TCRdb's table has in-frame clones only and misses some. This table has hundreds of thousands of clones, 85% to 90% appearing once. Sequences were obtained from PBMCs or T cells enriched from blood (not recorded which). The chain joins TRBV6-5 to TRBJ1-3, with D possibly being TRBD1 (6 bases). This sequence originates from a woman under 30 who had recovered from COVID-19. CDR3 sequence: CASSFGQHSGNTIYF. The CDR3 DNA follows: TGTGCCAGCAGTTTCGGACAGCACTCTGGAAACACCATATATTTT.